The subject of this entry is one T cell receptor beta chain. The data are from a study of cytomegalovirus exposure and HLA in healthy donors. It was with 60 Vbeta and 13 Jbeta primers that the PCR ran. The repertoire was sequenced with immunoSEQ multiplex PCR; TCRdb's copy has only in-frame clones and lacks some. The sample consists of about 210,000 clones, roughly 80% of them appearing once. The CDR3 covers 16 residues. Germline values: CDR1 MNHNY, CDR2 SVGAGI (reference sequence). Trimming removed 7 bases at V and 1 base at J, with 18 bases between. The donors (healthy individuals) were bone marrow donors. Though probably carrying unrecorded immune exposures, donors were nominally healthy at sampling.

The specimen sequenced was PBMCs. The TCR comes from a male donor in good health and CMV-seropositive. The chain couples TRBV6-6 to TRBJ2-3; D is unclear. The CDR3 DNA is TGTGCCAGCATTATCCAGCCGAGGCAGCGCACAGATACGCAGTATTTT. It is translated as CASIIQPRQRTDTQYF.